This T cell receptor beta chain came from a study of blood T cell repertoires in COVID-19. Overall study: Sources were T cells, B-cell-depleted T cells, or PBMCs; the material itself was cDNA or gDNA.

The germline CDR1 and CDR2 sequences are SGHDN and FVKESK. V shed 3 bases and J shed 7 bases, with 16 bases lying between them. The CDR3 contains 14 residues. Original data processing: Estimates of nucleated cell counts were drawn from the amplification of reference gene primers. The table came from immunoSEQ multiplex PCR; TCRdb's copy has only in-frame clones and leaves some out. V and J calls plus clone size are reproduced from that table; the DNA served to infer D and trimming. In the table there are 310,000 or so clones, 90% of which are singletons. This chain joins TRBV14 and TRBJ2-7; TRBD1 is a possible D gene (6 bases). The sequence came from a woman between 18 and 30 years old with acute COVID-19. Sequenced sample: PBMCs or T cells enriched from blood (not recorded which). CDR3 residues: CASSHTGTRVEQYF. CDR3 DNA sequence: TGTGCCAGCAGCCATACAGGGACCCGCGTAGAGCAGTACTTC.